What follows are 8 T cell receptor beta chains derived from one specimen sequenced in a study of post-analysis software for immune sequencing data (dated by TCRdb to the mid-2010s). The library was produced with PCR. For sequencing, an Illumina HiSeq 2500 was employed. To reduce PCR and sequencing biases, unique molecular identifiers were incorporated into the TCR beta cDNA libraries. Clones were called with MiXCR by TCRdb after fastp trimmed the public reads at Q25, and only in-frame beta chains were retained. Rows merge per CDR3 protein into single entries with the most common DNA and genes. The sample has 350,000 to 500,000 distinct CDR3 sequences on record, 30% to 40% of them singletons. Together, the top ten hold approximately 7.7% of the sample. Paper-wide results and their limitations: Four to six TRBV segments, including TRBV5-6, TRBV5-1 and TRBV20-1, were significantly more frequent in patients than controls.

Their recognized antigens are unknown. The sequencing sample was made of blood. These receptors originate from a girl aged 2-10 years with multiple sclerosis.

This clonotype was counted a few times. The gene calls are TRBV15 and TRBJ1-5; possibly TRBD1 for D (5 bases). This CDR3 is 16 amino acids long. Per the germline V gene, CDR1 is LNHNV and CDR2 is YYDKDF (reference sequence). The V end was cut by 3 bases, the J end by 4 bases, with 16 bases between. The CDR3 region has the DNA TGTGCCACCAGCAGTGAGGGCCCAGGGAATAATCAGCCCCAGCATTTT. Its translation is CATSSEGPGNNQPQHF.

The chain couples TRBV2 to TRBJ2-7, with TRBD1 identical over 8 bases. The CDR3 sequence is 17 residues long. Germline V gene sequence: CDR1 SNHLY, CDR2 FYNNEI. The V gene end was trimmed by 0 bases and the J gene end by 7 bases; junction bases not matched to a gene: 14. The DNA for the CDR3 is TGTGCCAGCAGTGAAGCCCAGAGACAGGGGCTATTGGGTGAGCAGTACTTC. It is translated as CASSEAQRQGLLGEQYF.

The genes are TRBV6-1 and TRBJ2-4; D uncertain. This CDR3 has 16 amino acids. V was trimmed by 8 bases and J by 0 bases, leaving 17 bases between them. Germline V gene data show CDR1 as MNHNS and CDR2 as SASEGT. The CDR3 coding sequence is TGTGCCAGCGGCCAGGTTTCGATCCGAGCCAAAAACATTCAGTACTTC. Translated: CASGQVSIRAKNIQYF.

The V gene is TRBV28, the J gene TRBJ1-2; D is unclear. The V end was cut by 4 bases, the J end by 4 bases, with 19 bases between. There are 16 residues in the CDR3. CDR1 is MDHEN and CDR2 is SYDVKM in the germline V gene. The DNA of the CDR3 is TGTGCCAGCAGTTCCCGATACAGATCAATCGCCTATGGCTACACCTTC. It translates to CASSSRYRSIAYGYTF.

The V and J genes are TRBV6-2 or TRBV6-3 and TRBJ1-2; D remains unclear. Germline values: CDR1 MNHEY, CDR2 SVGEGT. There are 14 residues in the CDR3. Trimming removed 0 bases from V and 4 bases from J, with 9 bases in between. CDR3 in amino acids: CASSYSNGFYGYTF. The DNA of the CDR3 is TGTGCCAGCAGTTACTCGAACGGCTTCTATGGCTACACCTTC.

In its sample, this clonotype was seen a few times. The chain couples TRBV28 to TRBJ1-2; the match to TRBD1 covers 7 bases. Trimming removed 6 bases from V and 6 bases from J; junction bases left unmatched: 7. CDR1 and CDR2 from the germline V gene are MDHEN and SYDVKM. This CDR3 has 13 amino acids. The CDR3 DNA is TGTGCCAGCAGAAAGGACAGGCGGGATGGCTACACCTTC. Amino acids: CASRKDRRDGYTF.

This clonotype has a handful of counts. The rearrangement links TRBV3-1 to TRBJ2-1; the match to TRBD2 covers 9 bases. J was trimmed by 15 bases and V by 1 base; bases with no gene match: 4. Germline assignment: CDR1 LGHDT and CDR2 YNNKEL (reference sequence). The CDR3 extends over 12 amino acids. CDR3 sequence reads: CASSQVSGGLFF. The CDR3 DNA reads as TGTGCCAGCAGCCAAGTTAGCGGGGGTCTGTTCTTC.

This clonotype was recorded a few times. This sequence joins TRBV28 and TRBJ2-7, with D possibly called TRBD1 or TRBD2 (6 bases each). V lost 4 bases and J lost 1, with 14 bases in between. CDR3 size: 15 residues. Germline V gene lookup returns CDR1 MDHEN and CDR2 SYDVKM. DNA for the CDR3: TGTGCCAGCAGTTCGGGGGCGGACACTTCCTACGAGCAGTACTTC. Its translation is CASSSGADTSYEQYF.